Listed below are T cell receptor beta chains from one sample, sequenced in a study of blood T cells in healthy people across ages. TCRdb re-derived calls from the 5' RACE reads in MiXCR, one entry per CDR3 protein. The sample carries fewer than 750,000 distinct CDR3 sequences, roughly 43% recorded once. The material sequenced was blood. These receptors originate from a man at least 80 years old in good health. CDR3s leave out the opening cysteine and the closing phenylalanine or tryptophan.

ASSLLAAETYEQY	TRBJ2-7	TRBV7-3
SVARDRVGGYT	TRBJ1-2	TRBV29-1
SVEGGGAFEQY	.	TRBV29-1
ASSSRQGASKETQY	TRBJ2-5	TRBV11-1
ASSRLTGGDPYEQY	TRBJ2-7	TRBV13
ASSTGLLSSETQY	TRBJ2-5	TRBV5-1
ASSLPDSYGYT	TRBJ1-2	TRBV6-5
ASSLQGYTEAF	TRBJ1-1	TRBV3-1
AISGASLREQY	TRBJ2-7	TRBV10-3
ASSRAAQSNTDTQY	TRBJ2-3	TRBV18
SARDTRGRETQY	TRBJ2-5	TRBV20-1
ASSPSQGLNTEAF	TRBJ1-1	TRBV7-9
SASGDGNQPQH	TRBJ1-5	TRBV20-1
ASSERPRTDTQY	TRBJ2-3	TRBV2
ASSYSGRGYGETQY	TRBJ2-5	TRBV7-2
ASSLAAESDTQY	TRBJ2-3	TRBV7-9
ASSQVKNVGDTQY	TRBJ2-3	TRBV4-1
ASSLAGRTQGDTQY	TRBJ2-3	TRBV5-1
AIPGQGNGGNTDTQY	TRBJ2-3	TRBV21-1
ASSSKGGTSGRSYEQY	TRBJ2-7	TRBV6-5
ASSYSLGQYGYT	TRBJ1-2	TRBV6-2/TRBV6-3
ASSRTEYQETQY	TRBJ2-5	TRBV7-2
ASAPRREQF	TRBJ2-1	TRBV16
ASSSLLAAGEQF	TRBJ2-1	TRBV7-3
ASSYSSRGGTEAF	TRBJ1-1	TRBV6-5
ASSTAANTGELF	TRBJ2-2	TRBV5-1
ASSQAPWTSGMTSYEQY	TRBJ2-7	TRBV4-3
ASSYPGQGNTEAF	TRBJ1-1	TRBV6-6
ASSRPAQETQY	.	TRBV3-1
ASSELLIETQY	TRBJ2-5	TRBV2
ASSQDLPSGSRLAKNIQY	TRBJ2-4	TRBV4-3
ASSSLGGRWTGYT	TRBJ1-2	TRBV12-3/TRBV12-4
ASSGAGPYEQY	TRBJ2-7	TRBV7-9
AISEAGTQETQY	TRBJ2-5	TRBV10-3
AYPRHCGISYNEQF	TRBJ2-1	TRBV6-1
ASSQGGHGDREVKQY	TRBJ2-7	TRBV4-3
ASSLEGPHEYNEQF	TRBJ2-1	TRBV5-1
ASSQTGPASNQPQH	TRBJ1-5	TRBV4-1
ATSDPTVPEQF	TRBJ2-1	TRBV24-1
ASSLMDGTDTQY	TRBJ2-3	TRBV7-3
ASGSIPGDTQY	TRBJ2-3	TRBV5-1
ASSVDRVDGYT	TRBJ1-2	TRBV5-1
ASSGGGSPHTGELF	TRBJ2-2	TRBV9
ASSLGQGFSGANVLT	TRBJ2-6	TRBV5-4
ASSQENRGVEKLF	TRBJ1-4	TRBV4-3
SARSGSSYNEQY	.	TRBV20-1